This T cell receptor beta chain was found in a study of blood T cells in healthy people across ages. The use of a sample-barcoded 5' primer and a J-beta primer mix characterized a second PCR of about 6 to 11 cycles. Carrying 12 random nucleotides, a template-switch adaptor labeled each individual cDNA molecule. TCRdb re-derived calls from the 5' RACE reads in MiXCR, one entry per CDR3 protein. The profile shows about 780,000 distinct CDR3 sequences, about 45% of them singletons. V lost 1 base and J 3 bases, leaving 6 bases between the germline ends. CDR3 length: 13 amino acids. The germline gives CDR1 LGHNA, CDR2 YNFKEQ. This clonotype was seen a handful of times. Its specificity is unknown. Study conclusions and caveats: A strong correlation between TCR beta diversity and naive T cell percentage was seen. Significant beta diversity loss was already apparent by age around 36, declining roughly linearly.

Per sample, at least 5.5 micrograms of total RNA were extracted. Sequencing input: blood. The chain recombines TRBV4-2 with TRBJ2-5; D possibly corresponds to TRBD1 (6 bases). This sequence originates from a man older than 75 in good health. The CDR3 is CASSQGQEETQYF. CDR3 nucleotide sequence: TGTGCCAGCAGCCAAGGACAGGAAGAGACCCAGTACTTC.